This T cell receptor (beta chain) derives from a study of cytomegalovirus exposure and HLA in healthy donors. Whole-study results and caveats: Presence/absence analyses assumed roughly uniform sequencing depth across donors.

Points on this clone: No antigen is known for it.

CDR1 and CDR2 (germline): KGHSH, LQKENI. V lost 6 bases to trimming and J lost 3 bases, with 8 bases between them. CDR3 length equals 12 residues. Donors consisted of healthy bone marrow donors. PCR amplification relied on 60 Vbeta primers (plus 13 Jbeta primers). The assay was immunoSEQ multiplex PCR, and TCRdb's table has in-frame clones only and misses some. The sample has some 99,000 clones; less than 80% are singletons. The material sequenced was PBMCs. The receptor was derived from a man in his forties or fifties in good health and CMV-seronegative. The chain couples TRBV18 to TRBJ1-1; a weak D match, TRBD1 (6 bases). This chain's CDR3 is CASSKGDTEAFF. CDR3 bases: TGTGCCAGCTCCAAGGGGGACACTGAAGCTTTCTTT.